This T cell receptor (beta chain) stems from a study of T-cell reconstitution after alpha-beta-depleted transplantation in children. Study results and caveats: Diversity of TCRbeta at day 60 was high in some patients, arising from surviving recipient T cells and thymic progenitors. Newly produced T cells mostly provided counts and TCRbeta diversity after one year, as hyperexpanded clones declined. Several hundred expanded graft clones reportedly supplied alpha-beta T cells about two months after transplant.

This clonotype was seen ten or more times. The antigen is undetermined. Construction of the TCRbeta library involved unique molecular identifiers. TCRdb re-called the PCR reads through MiXCR, storing one row per CDR3 protein. The sample contains roughly 66,000 distinct CDR3 sequences, approximately 4.4% of which appear only once. CDR1 is SGHRS and CDR2 is YFSETQ in the germline V gene. The CDR3 is 14 residues long. V lost 4 bases, J lost 1 base, and 11 bases lay in between. The chain combines TRBV5-1 with TRBJ2-5; D unresolved. Sequenced material: PBMCs, mostly from graft donor cells, taken 180 days after TCRalphabeta/CD19-depleted stem cell transplant. The sequence was obtained from a boy younger than two who had a stem cell transplant for acute myeloid leukemia, so the T cells may come from the graft donor. The DNA for the CDR3 is TGCGCCAGCAGCCGCCTGGGGATCCAAGAGACCCAGTACTTC. Its translation is CASSRLGIQETQYF. The whole variable domain, filled in from reference TRBV5-1 and TRBJ2-5, reads KAGVTQTPRYLIKTRGQQVTLSCSPISGHRSVSWYQQTPGQGLQFLFEYFSETQRNKGNFPGRFSGRQFSNSRSEMNVSTLELGDSALYLCASSRLGIQETQYFGPGTRLLVL.